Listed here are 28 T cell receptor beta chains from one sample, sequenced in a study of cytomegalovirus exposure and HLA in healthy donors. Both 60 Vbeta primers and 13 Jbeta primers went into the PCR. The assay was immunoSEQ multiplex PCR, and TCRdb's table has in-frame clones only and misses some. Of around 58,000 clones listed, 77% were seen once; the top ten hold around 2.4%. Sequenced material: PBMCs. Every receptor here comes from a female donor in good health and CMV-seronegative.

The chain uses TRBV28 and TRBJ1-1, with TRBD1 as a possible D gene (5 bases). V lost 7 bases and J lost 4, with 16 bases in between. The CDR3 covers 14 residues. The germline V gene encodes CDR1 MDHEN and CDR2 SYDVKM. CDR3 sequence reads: CASTHAGRSTEAFF. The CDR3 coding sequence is TGTGCCAGCACCCATGCGGGGCGCAGCACTGAAGCTTTCTTT.

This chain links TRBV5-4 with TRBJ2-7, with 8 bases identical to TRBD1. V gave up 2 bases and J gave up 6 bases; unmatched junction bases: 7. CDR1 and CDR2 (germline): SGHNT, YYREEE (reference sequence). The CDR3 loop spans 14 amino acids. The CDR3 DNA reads TGTGCCAGCAGCTTTGGACAGGGTATCAGCGAGCAGTACTTC. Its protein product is CASSFGQGISEQYF.

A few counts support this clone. In nucleotides, the CDR3 is TGTGCCAGCACCGCCCTAGCGGGAGGAGGGTACGAGCAGTACTTC. Translated: CASTALAGGGYEQYF. The chain recombines TRBV7-2 with TRBJ2-5; TRBD2 agrees at 11 bases. The DNA end lines up better with TRBJ2-7; the J call may be wrong. The CDR3 length is 15 residues. The germline V gene encodes CDR1 SGHTA and CDR2 FQGNSA.

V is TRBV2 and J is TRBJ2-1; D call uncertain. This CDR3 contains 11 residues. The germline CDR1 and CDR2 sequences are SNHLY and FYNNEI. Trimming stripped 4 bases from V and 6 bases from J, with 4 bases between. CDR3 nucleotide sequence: TGTGCCAGCAGTGTCTCCAATGAGCAGTTCTTC. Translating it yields CASSVSNEQFF.

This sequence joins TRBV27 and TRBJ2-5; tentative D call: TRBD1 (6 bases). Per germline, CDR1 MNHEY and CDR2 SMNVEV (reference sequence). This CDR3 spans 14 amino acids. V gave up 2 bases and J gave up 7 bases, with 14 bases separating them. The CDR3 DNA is TGTGCCAGCAGTTTACTGACAGGCACGGGGACCCAGTACTTC. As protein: CASSLLTGTGTQYF.

CDR3 sequence: CASRPLGGSSYEQYF. CDR3 nucleotides: TGTGCCAGCAGGCCCCTCGGGGGGAGCTCCTACGAGCAGTACTTC. V gene TRBV27 combines with J gene TRBJ2-5; the match to TRBD2 covers 7 bases. The closer fit of TRBJ2-7 to the DNA end suggests the J call may be wrong. Germline V CDR1 and CDR2: MNHEY, SMNVEV (reference sequence). The CDR3 extends over 15 amino acids.

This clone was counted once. CDR3 sequence reads: CASSLEAGPSSYNEQFF. The CDR3 DNA reads as TGCGCCAGCAGCTTGGAGGCGGGCCCCAGCTCCTACAATGAGCAGTTCTTC. The V call is TRBV5-1, the J call TRBJ2-1, with D perhaps matching TRBD2 (5 bases). Trimming removed 0 bases at V and 0 bases at J, with 13 bases between. Germline V gives CDR1 SGHRS, CDR2 YFSETQ. This CDR3 is 17 amino acids long.

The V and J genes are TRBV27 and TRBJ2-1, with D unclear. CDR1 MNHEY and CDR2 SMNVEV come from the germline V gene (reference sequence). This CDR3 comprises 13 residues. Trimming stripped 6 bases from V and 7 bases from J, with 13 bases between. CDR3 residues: CASSARLWNEQFF. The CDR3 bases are TGTGCCAGCAGCGCCCGACTTTGGAATGAGCAGTTCTTC.

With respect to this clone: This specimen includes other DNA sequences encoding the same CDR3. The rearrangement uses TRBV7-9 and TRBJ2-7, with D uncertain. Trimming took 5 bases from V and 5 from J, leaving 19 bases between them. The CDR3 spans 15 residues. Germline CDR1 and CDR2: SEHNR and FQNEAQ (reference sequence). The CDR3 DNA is TGTGCCAGCAGCCCGTTGAGCCTAATGGGCGACGAGCAGTACTTC. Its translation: CASSPLSLMGDEQYF.

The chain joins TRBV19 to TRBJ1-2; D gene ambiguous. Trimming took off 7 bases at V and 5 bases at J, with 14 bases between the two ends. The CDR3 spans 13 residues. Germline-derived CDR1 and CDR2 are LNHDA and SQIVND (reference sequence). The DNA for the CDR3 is TGTGCCAGTACCCCCCCGGAGCTGTATGGCTACACCTTC. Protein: CASTPPELYGYTF. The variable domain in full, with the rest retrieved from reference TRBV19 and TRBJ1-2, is DGGITQSPKYLFRKEGQNVTLSCEQNLNHDAMYWYRQDPGQGLRLIYYSQIVNDFQKGDIAEGYSVSREKKESFPLTVTSAQKNPTAFYLCASTPPELYGYTFGSGTRLTVV.

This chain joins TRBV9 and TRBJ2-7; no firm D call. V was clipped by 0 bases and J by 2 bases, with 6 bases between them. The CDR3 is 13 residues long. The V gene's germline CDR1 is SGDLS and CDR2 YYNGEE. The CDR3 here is CASSVGATYEQYF. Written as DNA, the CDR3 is TGTGCCAGCAGCGTAGGGGCCACCTACGAGCAGTACTTC.

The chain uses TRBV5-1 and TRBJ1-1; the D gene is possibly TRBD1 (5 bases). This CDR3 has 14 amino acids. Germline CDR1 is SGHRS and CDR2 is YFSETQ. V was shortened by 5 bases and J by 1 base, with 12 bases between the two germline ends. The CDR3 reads CASRTGTQNTEAFF. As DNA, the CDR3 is TGCGCCAGCAGAACCGGGACTCAGAACACTGAAGCTTTCTTT.

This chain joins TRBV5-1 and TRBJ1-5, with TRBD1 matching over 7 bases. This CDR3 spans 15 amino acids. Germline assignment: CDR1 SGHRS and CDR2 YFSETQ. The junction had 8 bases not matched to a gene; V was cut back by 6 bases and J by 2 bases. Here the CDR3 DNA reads TGCGCCAGCATTCCACGACAGGGAGGCAATCAGCCCCAGCATTTT. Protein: CASIPRQGGNQPQHF.

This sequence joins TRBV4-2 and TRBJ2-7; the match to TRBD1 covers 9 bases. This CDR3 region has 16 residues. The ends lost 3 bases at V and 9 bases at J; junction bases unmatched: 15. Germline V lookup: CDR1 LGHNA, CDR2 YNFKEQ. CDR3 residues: CASSHEETGGKVRQYF. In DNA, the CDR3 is TGTGCCAGCAGCCATGAGGAGACAGGGGGGAAGGTGCGGCAGTACTTC.

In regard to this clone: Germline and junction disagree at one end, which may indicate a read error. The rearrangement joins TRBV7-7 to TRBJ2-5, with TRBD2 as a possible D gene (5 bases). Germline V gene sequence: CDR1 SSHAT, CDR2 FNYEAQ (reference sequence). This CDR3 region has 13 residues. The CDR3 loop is CASSLGGPGTQYF. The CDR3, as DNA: TGTGCTAGCAGCTTAGGAGGCCCGGGGACCCAGTACTTC.

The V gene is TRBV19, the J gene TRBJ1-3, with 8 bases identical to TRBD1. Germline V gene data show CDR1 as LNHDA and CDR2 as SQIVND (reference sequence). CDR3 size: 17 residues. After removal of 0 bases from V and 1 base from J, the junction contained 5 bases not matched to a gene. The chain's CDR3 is CASSIDDRGTSGNTIYF. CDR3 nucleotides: TGTGCCAGTAGTATAGATGACAGGGGAACATCTGGAAACACCATATATTTT.

DNA for the CDR3: TGTGCCAGCAGCATGAGGACAGGGCATAGAACCTATGGCTACACCTTC. Translation gives CASSMRTGHRTYGYTF. The genes are TRBV11-3 and TRBJ1-2; 8 positions agree with TRBD1. The germline CDR1 and CDR2 sequences are SGHNT and YENEEA. Unmatched junction bases numbered 12, after V lost 5 bases and J lost 4 bases. The CDR3 sequence is 16 residues long.

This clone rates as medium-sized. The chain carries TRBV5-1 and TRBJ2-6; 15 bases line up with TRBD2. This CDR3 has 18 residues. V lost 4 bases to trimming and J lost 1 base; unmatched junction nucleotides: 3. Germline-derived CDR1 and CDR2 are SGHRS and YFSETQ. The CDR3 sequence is CASSGGLAGGSGANVLTF. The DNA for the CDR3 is TGCGCCAGCAGCGGAGGACTAGCGGGAGGGTCTGGGGCCAACGTCCTGACTTTC. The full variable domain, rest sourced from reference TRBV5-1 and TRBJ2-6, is KAGVTQTPRYLIKTRGQQVTLSCSPISGHRSVSWYQQTPGQGLQFLFEYFSETQRNKGNFPGRFSGRQFSNSRSEMNVSTLELGDSALYLCASSGGLAGGSGANVLTFGAGSRLTVL.

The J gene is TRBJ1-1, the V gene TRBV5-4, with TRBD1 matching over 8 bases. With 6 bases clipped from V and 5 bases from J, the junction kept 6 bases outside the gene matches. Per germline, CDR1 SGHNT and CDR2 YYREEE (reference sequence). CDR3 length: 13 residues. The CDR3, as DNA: TGTGCCAGCACCATAGACAGGGGTACTGAAGCTTTCTTT. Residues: CASTIDRGTEAFF.

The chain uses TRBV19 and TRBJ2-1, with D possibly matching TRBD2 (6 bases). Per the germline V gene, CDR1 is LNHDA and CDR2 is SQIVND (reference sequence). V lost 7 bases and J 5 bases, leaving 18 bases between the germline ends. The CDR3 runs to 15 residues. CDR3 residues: CASNPGGTFHNEQFF. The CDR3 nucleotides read TGTGCCAGTAACCCGGGTGGGACTTTTCACAATGAGCAGTTCTTC.

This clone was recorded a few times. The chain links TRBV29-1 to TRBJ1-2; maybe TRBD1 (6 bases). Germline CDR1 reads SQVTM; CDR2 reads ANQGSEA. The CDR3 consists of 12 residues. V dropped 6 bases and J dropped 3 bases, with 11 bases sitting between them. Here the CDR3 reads CSVSRTDYGYTF. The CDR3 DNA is TGCAGCGTGAGCCGGACAGACTATGGCTACACCTTC.

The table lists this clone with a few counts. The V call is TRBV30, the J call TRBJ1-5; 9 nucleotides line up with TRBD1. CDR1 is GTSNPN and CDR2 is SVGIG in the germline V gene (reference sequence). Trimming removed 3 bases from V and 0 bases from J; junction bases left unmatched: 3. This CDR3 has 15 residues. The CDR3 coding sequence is TGTGCCTGGAGGATACAGGGGGCTAGCAATCAGCCCCAGCATTTT. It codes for CAWRIQGASNQPQHF.

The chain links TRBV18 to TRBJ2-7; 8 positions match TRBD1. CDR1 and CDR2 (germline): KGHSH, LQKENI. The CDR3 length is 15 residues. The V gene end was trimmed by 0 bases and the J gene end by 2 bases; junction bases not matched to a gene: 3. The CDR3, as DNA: TGTGCCAGCTCACCACCGGGACAGGCGACCTACGAGCAGTACTTC. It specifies CASSPPGQATYEQYF.

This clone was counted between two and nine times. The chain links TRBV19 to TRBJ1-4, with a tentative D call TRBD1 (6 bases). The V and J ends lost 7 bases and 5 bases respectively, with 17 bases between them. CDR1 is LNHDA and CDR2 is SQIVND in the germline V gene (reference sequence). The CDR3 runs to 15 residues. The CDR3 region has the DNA TGTGCCAGTACTTTCCGGGACAAAGGGAATGAAAAACTGTTTTTT. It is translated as CASTFRDKGNEKLFF. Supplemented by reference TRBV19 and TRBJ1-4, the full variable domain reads DGGITQSPKYLFRKEGQNVTLSCEQNLNHDAMYWYRQDPGQGLRLIYYSQIVNDFQKGDIAEGYSVSREKKESFPLTVTSAQKNPTAFYLCASTFRDKGNEKLFFGSGTQLSVL.

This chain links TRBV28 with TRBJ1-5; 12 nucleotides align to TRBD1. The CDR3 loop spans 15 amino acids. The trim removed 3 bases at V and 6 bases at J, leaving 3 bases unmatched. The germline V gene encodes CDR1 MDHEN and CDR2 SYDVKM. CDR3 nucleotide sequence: TGTGCCAGCAGTTTGGGGACAGGGGGCAGTCAGCCCCAGCATTTT. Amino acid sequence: CASSLGTGGSQPQHF. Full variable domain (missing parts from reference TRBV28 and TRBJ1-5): DVKVTQSSRYLVKRTGEKVFLECVQDMDHENMFWYRQDPGLGLRLIYFSYDVKMKEKGDIPEGYSVSREKKERFSLILESASTNQTSMYLCASSLGTGGSQPQHFGDGTRLSIL.

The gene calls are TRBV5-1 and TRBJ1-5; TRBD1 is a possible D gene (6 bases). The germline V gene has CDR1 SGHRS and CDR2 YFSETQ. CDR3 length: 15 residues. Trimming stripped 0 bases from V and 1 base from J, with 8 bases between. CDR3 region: CASSLATGSNQPQHF. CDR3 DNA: TGCGCCAGCAGCTTGGCGACAGGAAGCAATCAGCCCCAGCATTTT.

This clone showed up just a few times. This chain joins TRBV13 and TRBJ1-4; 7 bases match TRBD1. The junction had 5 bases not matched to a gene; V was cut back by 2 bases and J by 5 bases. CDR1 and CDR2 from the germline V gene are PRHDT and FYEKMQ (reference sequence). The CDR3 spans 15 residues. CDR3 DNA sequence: TGTGCCAGCAGCTTACGTACAGGGGCGAATGAAAAACTGTTTTTT. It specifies CASSLRTGANEKLFF. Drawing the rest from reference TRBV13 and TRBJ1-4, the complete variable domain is AAGVIQSPRHLIKEKRETATLKCYPIPRHDTVYWYQQGPGQDPQFLISFYEKMQSDKGSIPDRFSAQQFSDYHSELNMSSLELGDSALYFCASSLRTGANEKLFFGSGTQLSVL.

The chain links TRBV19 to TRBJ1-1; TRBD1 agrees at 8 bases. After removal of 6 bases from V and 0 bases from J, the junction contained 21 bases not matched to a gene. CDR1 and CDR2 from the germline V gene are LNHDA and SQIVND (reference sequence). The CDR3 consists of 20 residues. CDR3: CASSLGSQEPGTGVNTEAFF. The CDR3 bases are TGTGCCAGTAGCCTGGGGTCCCAAGAACCCGGGACAGGAGTGAACACTGAAGCTTTCTTT.